This T cell receptor beta chain was observed in a study of shared clonotypes between healthy human individuals. Germline trimming cut 6 bases from V and 3 bases from J; bases unmatched to any gene: 8. CDR3 length: 16 residues. In germline, CDR1 is KGHSH, CDR2 LQKENI. The method was immunoSEQ multiplex PCR; TCRdb's version includes in-frame clones alone and lacks a portion of them. The repertoire has more than 1,200,000 clones, approximately 98.5% of them found once; the top ten carry 0.36%. This chain links TRBV18 with TRBJ1-1; 12 nucleotides line up with TRBD1. The sequenced material came from naive CD4+ T cells sorted from blood. This sample's subset: CD45RA+ positively selected. The receptor comes from a man aged 25 to 45 in good health. The CDR3 DNA is TGTGCCAGCTCGTCCGGGACAGGGGGCTTGGACACTGAAGCTTTCTTT. Its translation is CASSSGTGGLDTEAFF.